This T cell receptor (beta chain) was obtained from a study of blood T cell repertoires in COVID-19. Looking at the study overall: Collection of acute and convalescent COVID-19 samples took place in the United States, Italy and Spain. Sources were T cells, B-cell-depleted T cells, or PBMCs; the material itself was cDNA or gDNA.

Per the original data handling: The authors estimated nucleated cell counts from reference gene primer amplification. The protocol was immunoSEQ multiplex PCR, while the TCRdb copy is restricted to in-frame clones and leaves out a portion. That table gives V, J and clone size, and the DNA gave D and trimming. The repertoire holds 50,000 or so clones, more than 80% seen once, with about 16% in the top ten. Germline V CDR1 and CDR2: MNHNS, SASEGT. Deletions cut 1 base from V and 8 bases from J, with 17 bases between. This CDR3 comprises 16 residues. The chain has TRBV6-1 and TRBJ1-4, with D possibly being TRBD1 (6 bases). The source of this sequence is a human donor in a cohort sampled during active COVID-19. The material sequenced was peripheral blood. CDR3 amino acids: CASSEGSTGRREKLFF. The CDR3 coding sequence is TGTGCCAGCAGTGAAGGTTCGACAGGTCGGAGGGAAAAACTGTTTTTT.